These T cell receptor beta chains were read from a single sample in a study of siplizumab effects on memory and regulatory T cells. The data were produced by immunoSEQ multiplex PCR, yet TCRdb's version contains in-frame clones alone and is incomplete. Among over 100,000 clones, approximately 90% were seen once, and the ten largest hold approximately 1.2%. Sequenced sample: CD4+ T cells sorted from blood. These TCRs come from a human donor in good health. CDR3s include the opening cysteine and the closing phenylalanine or tryptophan.

v_call: TRBV14
cdr3_aa: CASSQALAGVLFF

v_call: TRBV5-1
cdr3_aa: CASSRTATDTQYF

v_call: TRBV11-2
cdr3_aa: CASSSGLAGSYEQYF

v_call: TRBV5-4
cdr3_aa: CASSSGQGVTYTEAFF

v_call: TRBV30
cdr3_aa: CAWSAGTNEKLFF

v_call: TRBV18
cdr3_aa: CASSPGTGLNTIYF

v_call: TRBV15
cdr3_aa: CATSRDRGGGEQYF

v_call: TRBV5-6
cdr3_aa: CASSLGGLADLLRANEQFF

v_call: TRBV28
cdr3_aa: CASMNRVKHNYGYTF

v_call: TRBV4-2
cdr3_aa: CASSQYVAGVGETQYF

v_call: TRBV27
cdr3_aa: CASSLVRVAYNEQFF

v_call: TRBV5-8
cdr3_aa: CASSLVGQGSEAFF